The 3 T cell receptor beta chains in this list originate from one sample, sequenced in a study of regulatory T cells in long-lasting Graves disease. TCR beta libraries were built with iRepertoire HTBI primers and Arm-PCR of CDR3 regions. TCRdb called the multiplex PCR reads again in MiXCR, with one record for every CDR3 protein. The top ten hold less than 25% of the sample, which has approximately 400,000 distinct CDR3 sequences, less than 25% seen once. The time point denotes: persistent/refractory GD, antithyroid drugs over 5 years with positive TRAb. Preparation of the TCR library used RNA extracted from PBMCs. The sequenced sample was peripheral blood mononuclear cells (PBMCs), obtained when the disease was refractory, from a patient treated with antithyroid drugs. The receptor source for this set is a female donor with Graves disease.

A word on this clonotype: A read error may account for a junction end that differs from germline. CDR3 region: CASSPLDF. In DNA form, the CDR3 reads TGTGCCAGCAGCCCGTTGGACTTC. The chain combines TRBV14 with TRBJ1-2, with D unclear. The CDR3 spans 8 residues. Germline lookup yields CDR1 SGHDN and CDR2 FVKESK. Complete variable domain (other parts from reference TRBV14 and TRBJ1-2): EAGVTQFPSHSVIEKGQTVTLRCDPISGHDNLYWYRRVMGKEIKFLLHFVKESKQDESGMPNNRFLAERTGGTYSTLKVQPAELEDSGVYFCASSPLDFGSGTRLTVV.

Points on this clonotype: This sequence may be a read error, since a much larger clone differs from it by one base. The chain links TRBV11-2 to TRBJ1-2, with D unresolved. This CDR3 is 14 amino acids long. Germline V gives CDR1 SGHAT, CDR2 FQNNGV. CDR3 sequence reads: CAGSARGPSGGYTF. The DNA for the CDR3 is TGTGCCGGCAGCGCCCGCGGTCCCTCTGGGGGCTACACCTTC.

This clonotype was seen a handful of times. The chain couples TRBV6-2 or TRBV6-3 to TRBJ2-7; perhaps TRBD1 as D (7 bases). The CDR3 is made up of 14 amino acids. CDR1 and CDR2 from the germline V gene are MNHEY and SVGEGT. V was cut by 4 bases and J by 5 bases, with 15 bases left in between. DNA for the CDR3: TGTGCCAGCAGTTTATACAGGGGAGGAAACGAGCAGTACTTC. Protein product: CASSLYRGGNEQYF.